Each of the 23 T cell receptor beta chains below was sequenced from the same sample in a study of breast tumors, draining lymph nodes, adjacent tissues. TCRdb re-derived calls from the multiplex PCR reads in MiXCR, one entry per CDR3 protein. This sample has 14,000 to 15,000 distinct CDR3 sequences, with more than 40% found just once. Sequenced material: tumor-adjacent breast tissue. The receptors stem from a female donor with breast cancer. Some clones in this sample may be carry-over from other donors' samples.

The CDR3 coding sequence is TGTGCCAGCAGCCCGGATCCCAGGGATACGCAGTATTTT. It translates to CASSPDPRDTQYF. The genes are TRBV7-2 and TRBJ2-3, with D unresolved. The V end lost 5 bases, the J end lost 6 bases, and 12 bases lay between the germline ends. The germline CDR1 and CDR2 sequences are SGHTA and FQGNSA. The CDR3 runs 13 residues.

This rearrangement joins TRBV14 to TRBJ2-1; TRBD2 matches at 11 bases. Germline V lookup: CDR1 SGHDN, CDR2 FVKESK. The CDR3 contains 14 residues. J gave up 8 bases and V 4 bases, and 4 bases lay outside the gene matches. In DNA, the CDR3 is TGTGCCAGCAGCCTAGCGGGAGGGCTGGATGAGCAGTTCTTC. Translated: CASSLAGGLDEQFF.

This clonotype was seen ten or more times. A single base separates this from a much larger clone, so it may be a read error. The V gene is TRBV6-4, the J gene TRBJ2-2; 8 bases are a match to TRBD2. CDR3 length equals 15 residues. The germline V gene encodes CDR1 MRHNA and CDR2 SNTAGT. With 5 bases clipped from V and 4 bases from J, the junction kept 6 bases outside the gene matches. CDR3 DNA: TGTGCCAGCAGTCAGAATAGCGGGACCACCGGGGAGCTGTTTTTT. It encodes CASSQNSGTTGELFF.

The chain has TRBV6-4 and TRBJ1-3; a possible D gene is TRBD1 (6 bases). This CDR3 comprises 17 residues. Between the trimmed V and J ends, which lost 7 bases and 8 bases, there was a span of 27 bases. CDR1 MRHNA and CDR2 SNTAGT come from the germline V gene. The CDR3 DNA sequence: TGTGCCAGCACTTTCAACAGGGATGGCGTCTATGGCTACACCATATATTTT. This codes for CASTFNRDGVYGYTIYF.

This clonotype has at least ten counts. The gene calls are TRBV12-3 or TRBV12-4 and TRBJ2-3, with 7 nucleotides matching TRBD2. This CDR3 is 15 amino acids long. V dropped 7 bases and J dropped 0; count of bases not matched to a gene: 7. CDR3 sequence (DNA): TGTGCCAGCAACATGGAGCGGGATAGCACAGATACGCAGTATTTT. It yields the protein CASNMERDSTDTQYF.

The V and J genes are TRBV11-3 and TRBJ1-1; D is unresolved. CDR1 and CDR2 (germline): SGHNT, YENEEA. V was pared by 6 bases and J by 2 bases, with 10 bases between. This CDR3 region has 13 residues. This chain's CDR3 is CASSNTANTEAFF. The CDR3 bases are TGTGCCAGCAGTAACACTGCTAACACTGAAGCTTTCTTT. Looking up the rest from reference TRBV11-3 and TRBJ1-1 gives the full variable domain: EAGVVQSPRYKIIEKKQPVAFWCNPISGHNTLYWYLQNLGQGPELLIRYENEEAVDDSQLPKDRFSAERLKGVDSTLKIQPAELGDSAVYLCASSNTANTEAFFGQGTRLTVV.

As DNA, the CDR3 is TGCGCCAGCAGCTTGGAAAGCGGGGGCAACACCGGGGAGCTGTTTTTT. It codes for CASSLESGGNTGELFF. The chain has TRBV5-1 and TRBJ2-2; 8 bases fit TRBD2. The germline CDR1 and CDR2 sequences are SGHRS and YFSETQ. J was trimmed by 2 bases and V by 0 bases; bases with no gene match: 3. The CDR3 extends over 16 amino acids.

This clonotype has just one count. The chain couples TRBV2 to TRBJ1-2; no definite D call. V was cut by 5 bases and J by 12 bases, with 10 bases left in between. Germline V CDR1 and CDR2: SNHLY, FYNNEI. CDR3 length equals 10 residues. The CDR3 DNA follows: TGTGCCAGCAGTACTATCAGAAACACCTTC. Translation gives CASSTIRNTF. The whole variable domain, remainder taken from reference TRBV2 and TRBJ1-2, is EPEVTQTPSHQVTQMGQEVILRCVPISNHLYFYWYRQILGQKVEFLVSFYNNEISEKSEIFDDQFSVERPDGSNFTLKIRSTKLEDSAMYFCASSTIRNTFGSGTRLTVV.

Concerning this clonotype itself: This may arise from a read error, as a much more abundant clone is one base away. This rearrangement joins TRBV6-5 to TRBJ2-2, with a possible D match to TRBD2 (7 bases). Germline V gene lookup returns CDR1 MNHEY and CDR2 SVGAGI. The CDR3 contains 16 residues. CDR3 nucleotide sequence: TGTGCCAGCAGTCACTCTGGGGGGGCGAGCACCGGGGAGCTGTTTTTT. It encodes CASSHSGGASTGELFF.

This clonotype showed up many times. This chain links TRBV7-3 with TRBJ2-2; D is perhaps TRBD1 (5 bases). Germline loops: CDR1 SGHTA, CDR2 FQGTGA. This CDR3 region has 14 residues. Trimming stripped 5 bases from V and 3 bases from J, with 10 bases between. The CDR3 nucleotides read TGTGCCAGCAGCCCAGGGCTGTACACCGGGGAGCTGTTTTTT. Amino acids: CASSPGLYTGELFF.

This clonotype was seen many times. The chain uses TRBV7-8 and TRBJ2-1, with TRBD2 matching 15 bases. The V segment lost 4 bases and the J segment 0 bases; nucleotides outside the gene matches: 4. This CDR3 spans 18 amino acids. The germline V gene encodes CDR1 SGHVS and CDR2 FQNEAQ. In nucleotides, the CDR3 is TGTGCCAGCAGCTCCTGGACTAGCGGGGGGGCCTCCTACAATGAGCAGTTCTTC. Its protein is CASSSWTSGGASYNEQFF.

The V call is TRBV7-9, the J call TRBJ2-7; perhaps TRBD1 as D (5 bases). Germline V gene sequence: CDR1 SEHNR, CDR2 FQNEAQ (reference sequence). This CDR3 is built from 15 residues. V lost 1 base and J lost 4, with 14 bases in between. The CDR3 bases are TGTGCCAGCAGCTTAGGCGTGTCCTCAGGGTACGAGCAGTACTTC. It encodes CASSLGVSSGYEQYF.

Details on this clonotype: Because the CDR3 is missing its conserved closing phenylalanine or tryptophan, this is likely a read error. Because the CDR3's place on the DNA is in doubt, the DNA is left out and the CDR3 is given as listed by TCRdb. J is TRBJ2-3 and V is TRBV2; TRBD2, the table's D call, lacks a check against the DNA. The CDR3 is 14 amino acids in total, end residues counted. The V gene's germline CDR1 is SNHLY and CDR2 FYNNEI. CDR3 residues: CASSWTSGRPPPIN.

The V call is TRBV3-1, the J call TRBJ2-3, with 11 positions matching TRBD1. This CDR3 spans 14 amino acids. The trim removed 8 bases at V and 3 bases at J, leaving 4 bases unmatched. Germline lookup yields CDR1 LGHDT and CDR2 YNNKEL (reference sequence). DNA of the CDR3: TGTGCCAGCCGCGGACAGGGGGCGACAGATACGCAGTATTTT. As protein: CASRGQGATDTQYF.

The CDR3 reads CASSRLAGDTDTQYF. The CDR3 coding sequence is TGTGCCAGCAGCCGACTAGCGGGAGACACAGATACGCAGTATTTT. The chain recombines TRBV7-6 with TRBJ2-3; 12 nucleotides align to TRBD2. V lost 5 bases to trimming and J lost 2 bases; unmatched junction nucleotides: 2. Looked up from germline, CDR1 is SGHVS and CDR2 is FNYEAQ. This CDR3 spans 15 amino acids. Filled out from reference TRBV7-6 and TRBJ2-3, the complete variable domain reads GAGVSQSPRYKVTKRGQDVALRCDPISGHVSLYWYRQALGQGPEFLTYFNYEAQQDKSGLPNDRFSAERPEGSISTLTIQRTEQRDSAMYRCASSRLAGDTDTQYFGPGTRLTVL.

Within the sample, this clonotype is medium-sized. This chain uses TRBV6-2 or TRBV6-3 with TRBJ2-7; 8 bases line up with TRBD1. V shed 6 bases, J shed 2 bases, and the junction held 9 bases outside the gene matches. The CDR3 loop spans 15 amino acids. CDR1 MNHEY and CDR2 SVGEGT come from the germline V gene. The CDR3 here is CASSKPQGATYEQYF. CDR3 bases: TGTGCCAGCAGCAAACCTCAGGGGGCAACCTACGAGCAGTACTTC.

The chain uses TRBV30 and TRBJ1-6; tentatively, D is TRBD1 (5 bases). CDR3 length equals 13 residues. CDR1 and CDR2 (germline): GTSNPN, SVGIG (reference sequence). Between the trimmed V and J ends, which lost 6 bases and 4 bases, there was a span of 10 bases. CDR3 amino acids: CACSTAYNSPLHF. CDR3 sequence (DNA): TGTGCCTGCTCGACAGCATATAATTCACCCCTCCACTTT. Looking up the rest from reference TRBV30 and TRBJ1-6 gives the full variable domain: SQTIHQWPATLVQPVGSPLSLECTVEGTSNPNLYWYRQAAGRGLQLLFYSVGIGQISSEVPQNLSASRPQDRQFILSSKKLLLSDSGFYLCACSTAYNSPLHFGNGTRLTVT.

This clonotype was picked up many times. With a much larger clone just one base away, this may be a read error. This rearrangement joins TRBV20-1 to TRBJ2-7; D gene uncertain. The CDR3 has 14 residues. Between the trimmed V and J ends, which lost 5 bases and 6 bases, there was a span of 20 bases. The germline V gene has CDR1 DFQATT and CDR2 SNEGSKA (reference sequence). The CDR3 sequence: CSAVGRSPSSEQYF. The CDR3 DNA follows: TGCAGTGCTGTTGGGCGGTCCCCCTCTTCCGAGCAGTACTTC.

The chain has TRBV6-5 and TRBJ2-3, with 9 bases that match TRBD2. CDR3 length: 15 residues. Trimming cost V 0 bases and J 7 bases; bases outside gene matches: 5. Germline CDR1 MNHEY, CDR2 SVGAGI. This CDR3 reads CASSYSGGGDNTQYF. CDR3 DNA sequence: TGTGCCAGCAGTTACTCGGGCGGGGGGGATAATACGCAGTATTTT.

This clonotype was observed at least ten times. The chain recombines TRBV4-1 with TRBJ2-2; 7 nucleotides line up with TRBD1. The CDR3 consists of 16 residues. Germline V CDR1 and CDR2: MGHRA, YSYEKL. The J segment lost 4 bases and the V segment lost 2 bases, leaving 7 bases of the junction unmatched. CDR3 nucleotides: TGCGCCAGCAGCCAACATCGACAGGGTGGCACCGGGGAGCTGTTTTTT. Its protein product is CASSQHRQGGTGELFF.

This clonotype was observed many times. One junction end does not reproduce the germline sequence, and a read error may be involved. The rearrangement uses TRBV4-3 and TRBJ1-6, with 7 nucleotides matching TRBD1. The length of the CDR3 is 15 residues. Germline V gene lookup returns CDR1 LGHNA and CDR2 YSLEER. The CDR3 sequence: CASRAPGGQNSSLHF. The CDR3 coding sequence is TGCGCCAGCAGGGCCCCAGGGGGTCAGAATTCATCCCTCCACTTT.

The chain carries TRBV20-1 and TRBJ2-1; TRBD2 matches at 10 bases. This CDR3 has 15 amino acids. CDR1 and CDR2 from the germline V gene are DFQATT and SNEGSKA (reference sequence). The V gene end was trimmed by 0 bases and the J gene end by 9 bases; junction bases not matched to a gene: 8. CDR3 in amino acids: CSARDRAGGPAEQFF. CDR3 bases: TGCAGTGCTAGAGATCGAGCGGGAGGGCCGGCTGAGCAGTTCTTC.

This chain links TRBV6-4 with TRBJ1-6; no clear D gene. Trimming removed 4 bases at V and 7 bases at J, with 8 bases between. In germline, CDR1 is MRHNA, CDR2 SNTAGT. The CDR3 is 13 amino acids. The CDR3 reads CASSVVVNSPLHF. CDR3 coding DNA: TGTGCCAGCAGTGTGGTCGTAAATTCACCCCTCCACTTT.